A selection of T cell receptor beta chains follows, all from one sample in a study of T cell repertoires in cytomegalovirus infection. TCRdb passed the reads through MiXCR, listing each CDR3 protein once. The repertoire has roughly 310,000 distinct CDR3 sequences, around a sixth of them found once; the top ten carry about 12%. Sequenced input: PBMCs. These receptors were taken from a human donor in good health (CMV status not recorded). Some clones in this sample may be carry-over from other donors' samples. The CDR3 runs from the conserved cysteine through the conserved F or W. The order of the fields is clone size, V gene, D gene, J gene, CDR3 protein, CDR3 DNA. The D gene is left open where the match is weak. Clone size appears in some rows only: once, few, many, or a class for an expanded clone.

>few|TRBV27|TRBD1|TRBJ1-4
CASSFSTGPNEKLFF
TGTGCCAGCAGTTTTTCGACAGGGCCTAATGAAAAACTGTTTTTT
>.|TRBV6-5|TRBD1|TRBJ1-1
CASSYSIGQGLNTEAFF
TGTGCCAGCAGTTACTCAATCGGACAGGGACTGAACACTGAAGCTTTCTTT
>many|TRBV7-2|.|TRBJ1-2
CASSQDGGSYGYTF
TGTGCCAGCAGCCAAGACGGGGGCAGCTATGGCTACACCTTC
>.|TRBV25-1|.|TRBJ2-7
CASSRSGEGEQYF
TGTGCCAGCAGTCGGTCAGGGGAGGGCGAGCAGTACTTC
>.|TRBV9|.|TRBJ2-7
CASSVGLNPLYEQYF
TGTGCCAGCAGCGTAGGTCTAAACCCCCTCTACGAGCAGTACTTC
>few|TRBV28|.|TRBJ1-6
CASSDRISYNSPLHF
TGTGCCAGCAGTGACAGAATTTCCTATAATTCACCCCTCCACTTT
>.|TRBV12-3/TRBV12-4|.|TRBJ2-1
CASSSVWGTYNEQFF
TGTGCCAGCAGTAGCGTATGGGGAACCTACAATGAGCAGTTCTTC
>few|TRBV6-2/TRBV6-3|TRBD1|TRBJ1-5
CASSYSKDRVISQPQHF
TGTGCCAGCAGTTACTCGAAGGACAGGGTGATCAGTCAGCCCCAGCATTTT
>many|TRBV6-2/TRBV6-3|TRBD2|TRBJ2-4
CASSYLAGGPLVQYF
TGTGCCAGCAGTTACTTGGCGGGGGGTCCTCTTGTTCAGTACTTC
>many|TRBV7-6|.|TRBJ1-1
CASSLAGATEAFF
TGTGCCAGCAGCTTGGCGGGGGCCACTGAAGCTTTCTTT
>many|TRBV2|TRBD1|TRBJ2-3
CASSVPGQGRPADTQYF
TGTGCCAGCAGTGTCCCGGGACAGGGCCGGCCCGCAGATACGCAGTATTTT
>few|TRBV28|.|TRBJ1-5
CATAGQPLQPQHF
TGTGCCACCGCGGGCCAGCCCCTTCAGCCCCAGCATTTT
>few|TRBV4-1|.|TRBJ1-3
CASSQPLGNTIYF
TGCGCCAGCAGCCAACCGCTGGGAAACACCATATATTTT
>few|TRBV20-1|.|TRBJ2-7
CSARVGDSYEQYF
TGCAGTGCTAGAGTAGGCGACTCCTACGAGCAGTACTTC
>many|TRBV7-8|TRBD1|TRBJ1-4
CASSLVAQGAANEKLFF
TGTGCCAGCAGCTTAGTAGCACAGGGGGCAGCTAATGAAAAACTGTTTTTT
>many|TRBV6-1|.|TRBJ2-1
CALMSDGRSEQFF
TGTGCCCTAATGTCGGACGGCAGATCTGAGCAGTTCTTC
>.|TRBV20-1|.|TRBJ2-7
CSASPASAVHQVEQYF
TGCAGTGCTAGCCCCGCCTCGGCAGTCCACCAGGTCGAGCAGTACTTC
>few|TRBV6-6|.|TRBJ2-4
CASRIEVYTKNIQYF
TGTGCCAGCAGAATAGAGGTGTACACCAAAAACATTCAGTACTTC
>.|TRBV6-2/TRBV6-3|TRBD2|TRBJ2-7
CASRTLTSGRTYEQYF
TGTGCCAGCAGAACCTTGACTAGCGGGAGAACCTACGAGCAGTACTTC
>.|TRBV20-1|.|TRBJ1-5
CSARRDSNQPQHF
TGCAGTGCTAGAAGAGATAGCAATCAGCCCCAGCATTTT
>.|TRBV6-5|.|TRBJ2-5
CATERGETQYF
TGTGCCACGGAACGAGGGGAGACCCAGTACTTC